Described below is a single T cell receptor (beta chain) sequence and its context. Its target antigen remains unknown. No base-level quality is on record; no much larger clone is a single base apart. This entry belongs to a study of CD8+CD57+ T cells in acquired aplastic anemia (dated by TCRdb to 2016 to 2018). At the level of the whole study: A mean of around 3.3 ug of DNA, ranging from 0.2 to 27.4 ug, was extracted from sorted CD4+ and CD8+ cells. CD8+CD57+ expansion was defined as a frequency above the mean frequency observed in healthy subjects. The research as a whole found: Between patients and healthy controls, no significant difference in CD8+ Simpson's diversity was found (P=0.060). Roughly 30 CD8+ CDR3 sequences were found to be shared between patients and controls, but these sequences appeared to be highly expressed in patients and within the immunodominant clones of the patients.

Patients chosen for sequencing had shown expansion of CD8+CD57+ cells by flow cytometry. Severe acquired aplastic anemia was diagnosed in all patients according to International Study of Aplastic Anemia and Agranulocytosis and Camitta criteria. No patient had received any therapy when blood was sampled. TCR repertoires of sorted CD4+ and CD8+ blood T cells from severe aplastic anemia patients and healthy subjects were deep-sequenced in the study. Patients were enrolled under clinicaltrials.gov protocols 00001620, 01623167, 00001397, 00071045, 00081523 and 00961064 in the USA. Ficoll-Paque density gradient centrifugation was used to isolate peripheral blood mononuclear cells. Before DNA was extracted, CD4+ and CD8+ T cells were sorted using either FACS or magnetic beads. The CDR3 spans 13 residues, from the cysteine through the phenylalanine. The retained sequence is limited to the CDR3, 39 bases, with the frame set at the first base. V loses 4 bases of germline sequence and J loses 6 bases, and the interval between the two ends is 9 bases. The germline V gene encodes CDR1 LNHDA and CDR2 SQIVND (reference sequence).

TCR beta VDJ combination and CDR3 sequence profiling used genomic DNA as the template. An Illumina HiSeq 2000 was the platform used for TCR repertoire sequencing. The study's own analysis went as follows. TRBV/TRBJ rearrangement plots, CDR3 size and DJ length profiles, and Simpson's diversity index were used to assess repertoires. The immunodominant clone was defined as the most abundant DNA sequence in deep sequencing data. CDR3 amino acid sequences were screened for sharing across subjects and compared with published repertoires and the VDJdb database. The public reads were run again by TCRdb, first through fastp at Q25 and then through MiXCR, and only productive beta chains were kept. Rows matching on CDR3 protein sequence are summarized as one entry with the most common DNA and genes. The V and J calls follow TCRdb's processing rather than the paper's. Recorded for this sample are under 200,000 distinct CDR3 sequences; approximately 48% of them occurred a single time. Of the sample, roughly 2% falls within the top ten clones.

This receptor was identified in a human donor with aplastic anemia. Sequencing input: sorted CD4+, CD8+, or CD8+CD57+ T cells (not recorded which) from PBMCs. The V and J segments used are TRBV19 and TRBJ2-2; a weak D assignment points to TRBD1 (5 bases agree). The sequenced DNA is TGTGCCAGTAGTACCCAGGGCGCCGGGGAGCTGTTTTTT. This sequence encodes CASSTQGAGELFF. Where the CDR3 stops, the reference TRBV19 and TRBJ2-2 genes take over; the full variable domain is DGGITQSPKYLFRKEGQNVTLSCEQNLNHDAMYWYRQDPGQGLRLIYYSQIVNDFQKGDIAEGYSVSREKKESFPLTVTSAQKNPTAFYLCASSTQGAGELFFGEGSRLTVL.